The 14 T cell receptor beta chains below all came from one sample that was sequenced in a study of T cells after yellow fever vaccination. TCRdb re-called the 5' RACE reads through MiXCR, storing one row per CDR3 protein. Among roughly 500,000 distinct CDR3 sequences, 15% to 20% were seen once, and the ten largest hold roughly 13%. Material: PBMCs, obtained 15 days after the yellow fever booster vaccination. Receptors were obtained from a man aged 30-40 years who received the YFV17D yellow fever vaccine.

CDR3 sequence (DNA): TGTGCCAGCAATCAACAGGGGACTGAAGCTTTCTTT. Its translation is CASNQQGTEAFF. The gene calls are TRBV6-5 and TRBJ1-1; 7 nucleotides match TRBD1. Germline CDR1 reads MNHEY; CDR2 reads SVGAGI. J was trimmed by 5 bases and V by 7 bases; bases with no gene match: 4. The CDR3 runs to 12 residues.

This rearrangement joins TRBV10-3 to TRBJ2-5, with D possibly TRBD2 on 6 matching bases. Germline V lookup: CDR1 ENHRY, CDR2 SYGVKD. The V end was cut by 3 bases, the J end by 3 bases, with 11 bases between. This CDR3 contains 14 residues. This chain's CDR3 is CAISEARGKETQYF. The DNA of the CDR3 is TGTGCCATCAGTGAAGCCCGGGGGAAAGAGACCCAGTACTTC.

This clonotype was seen more than once but under ten times. The chain joins TRBV9 to TRBJ1-5; D gene uncertain. The V gene lost 1 base and the J gene lost 5 bases, with 7 bases spanning the gap. CDR3 length equals 13 residues. Germline V CDR1 and CDR2: SGDLS, YYNGEE. CDR3 in amino acids: CASSVSGYQPQHF. CDR3 nucleotides: TGTGCCAGCAGCGTATCGGGATATCAGCCCCAGCATTTT.

V gene TRBV18 combines with J gene TRBJ1-1; no reliable D call. The CDR3 runs to 15 residues. Germline CDR1 is KGHSH and CDR2 is LQKENI. The germline V and J ends were trimmed by 3 bases and 5 bases, with 16 bases remaining between them. CDR3 sequence: CASSPGETTLTEAFF. The CDR3 nucleotides read TGTGCCAGCTCACCCGGGGAGACTACTTTAACTGAAGCTTTCTTT. Full variable domain (missing parts from reference TRBV18 and TRBJ1-1): NAGVMQNPRHLVRRRGQEARLRCSPMKGHSHVYWYRQLPEEGLKFMVYLQKENIIDESGMPKERFSAEFPKEGPSILRIQQVVRGDSAAYFCASSPGETTLTEAFFGQGTRLTVV.

This clonotype was counted between two and nine times. The J gene is TRBJ2-7, the V gene TRBV6-2 or TRBV6-3, with TRBD1 identical over 10 bases. CDR1 is MNHEY and CDR2 is SVGEGT in the germline V gene. This CDR3 spans 12 amino acids. Trimming at V came to 10 bases and at J to 7 bases, leaving 7 bases not matched to a gene. The CDR3 region is CATRQGAGEQYF. Here the CDR3 DNA reads TGTGCCACCCGACAGGGGGCAGGGGAGCAGTACTTC.

This clonotype was seen only a few times. The chain recombines TRBV25-1 with TRBJ2-1; D call uncertain. The CDR3 consists of 15 residues. V gave up 4 bases and J gave up 2 bases, with 12 bases separating them. The germline gives CDR1 MGHDK, CDR2 SYGVNS. This chain's CDR3 is CASSAPWPAYNEQFF. The DNA of the CDR3 is TGTGCCAGCAGTGCTCCGTGGCCGGCCTACAATGAGCAGTTCTTC.

V gene TRBV7-8 combines with J gene TRBJ2-1, with 10 bases fitting TRBD2. The CDR3 is 12 residues long. Per the germline V gene, CDR1 is SGHVS and CDR2 is FQNEAQ. The CDR3 nucleotides are TGTGCTTGGACTAGCGGATACAATGAGCAGTTCTTC. Translated, it gives CAWTSGYNEQFF. Combining the CDR3 with reference TRBV7-8 and TRBJ2-1 gives the whole variable domain GAGVSQSPRYKVAKRGQDVALRCDPISGHVSLFWYQQALGQGPEFLTYFQNEAQLDKSGLPSDRFFAERPEGSVSTLKIQRTQQEDSAVYLCAWTSGYNEQFFGPGTRLTVL.

The chain joins TRBV4-2 to TRBJ2-3; the D is unclear. V was cut by 1 base and J by 5 bases, with 10 bases left in between. CDR3 length: 14 residues. Germline values: CDR1 LGHNA, CDR2 YNFKEQ. For the CDR3, the DNA is TGTGCCAGCAGCCAAGGGATGATAGAAGATACGCAGTATTTT. Its protein product is CASSQGMIEDTQYF.

This clonotype was counted only a few times. This chain links TRBV6-2 or TRBV6-3 with TRBJ2-3; D not resolved. In germline, CDR1 is MNHEY, CDR2 SVGEGT. The V gene lost 8 bases and the J gene lost 2 bases, with 14 bases spanning the gap. The CDR3 sequence is 14 residues long. CDR3: CASSKQSFTDTQYF. Written as DNA, the CDR3 is TGTGCCAGCTCTAAACAGAGCTTCACAGATACGCAGTATTTT.

This clonotype was counted only a few times. The chain links TRBV13 to TRBJ1-1, with TRBD1 as a possible D gene (5 bases). The CDR3 length is 15 residues. Germline CDR1 is PRHDT and CDR2 is FYEKMQ (reference sequence). The V gene lost 3 bases and the J gene lost 10 bases, with 21 bases spanning the gap. The CDR3 DNA reads TGTGCCAGCAGCTTTGAGGGTCCGCAGGGTAGTGGAGCTTTCTTT. As protein: CASSFEGPQGSGAFF.

This clonotype came up a few times. This sequence joins TRBV7-2 and TRBJ2-7; D gene uncertain. Germline CDR1 SGHTA, CDR2 FQGNSA. This CDR3 is built from 12 residues. The V and J ends lost 5 bases and 0 bases respectively, with 5 bases between them. This CDR3 reads CASSMSSYEQYF. The CDR3 DNA is TGTGCCAGCAGCATGAGCTCCTACGAGCAGTACTTC.

In this sample, this clonotype turned up once. This chain uses TRBV7-2 with TRBJ2-3; 10 bases are shared with TRBD2. Trimming took 6 bases from V and 6 from J; bases not matched to a gene: 6. Looked up from germline, CDR1 is SGHTA and CDR2 is FQGNSA. This CDR3 is 14 amino acids long. CDR3: CASSSSGSSDTQYF. The CDR3 DNA sequence: TGTGCCAGCAGTTCTAGCGGGAGTAGTGATACGCAGTATTTT. Full variable domain (rest looked up from reference TRBV7-2 and TRBJ2-3): GAGVSQSPSNKVTEKGKDVELRCDPISGHTALYWYRQSLGQGLEFLIYFQGNSAPDKSGLPSDRFSAERTGGSVSTLTIQRTQQEDSAVYLCASSSSGSSDTQYFGPGTRLTVL.

This chain joins TRBV7-2 and TRBJ2-5; maybe TRBD1 (5 bases). Germline V gives CDR1 SGHTA, CDR2 FQGNSA. The V end was cut by 5 bases, the J end by 2 bases, with 12 bases between. The CDR3 totals 14 residues. For the CDR3, the DNA is TGTGCCAGCAGCCCCTGGGGCGGTCAAGAGACCCAGTACTTC. It codes for CASSPWGGQETQYF.

This clonotype appeared a few times. The CDR3 reads CAWSVGGSSGANVLTF. CDR3 DNA: TGTGCCTGGAGTGTAGGCGGTAGCTCTGGGGCCAACGTCCTGACTTTC. The chain uses TRBV30 and TRBJ2-6; D unresolved. V lost 0 bases and J lost 0, with 9 bases in between. The CDR3 is 16 residues long. The germline V gene has CDR1 GTSNPN and CDR2 SVGIG (reference sequence).